Presented here are 7 T cell receptor beta chains from one specimen sequenced in a study of cytomegalovirus exposure and HLA in healthy donors. The PCR had 60 Vbeta and 13 Jbeta primers. Assay used: immunoSEQ multiplex PCR; TCRdb lists only in-frame clones, some missing. The table includes fewer than 150,000 clones, approximately 76% detected once. Sequenced input: PBMCs. The receptors were sampled from a man over 45 in good health and CMV-seropositive.

This rearrangement joins TRBV10-3 to TRBJ2-1; 11 nucleotides agree with TRBD2. Per germline, CDR1 ENHRY and CDR2 SYGVKD. CDR3 length: 15 amino acids. V was pared by 3 bases and J by 5 bases, with 3 bases of the junction left unmatched. The CDR3, as DNA: TGTGCCATCAGTGACCTAGCGGGGGGAGACAATGAGCAGTTCTTC. Amino acid sequence: CAISDLAGGDNEQFF.

The chain employs TRBV7-8 and TRBJ1-2; D is possibly TRBD1 (6 bases). The CDR3 contains 14 residues. V was clipped by 1 base and J by 8 bases, with 14 bases between them. CDR1 and CDR2 from the germline V gene are SGHVS and FQNEAQ. The CDR3 coding sequence is TGTGCCAGCAGCTTAGGAACAGGGCCTAGGGGCTACACCTTC. It specifies CASSLGTGPRGYTF.

CDR3 DNA sequence: TGTGCCAGCAGCCGGACAGGGGCGGCAACTAATGAAAAACTGTTTTTT. It translates to CASSRTGAATNEKLFF. The V gene is TRBV5-4, the J gene TRBJ1-4; 9 bases align to TRBD1. The CDR3 is 16 residues long. Looked up from germline, CDR1 is SGHNT and CDR2 is YYREEE (reference sequence). The trim removed 4 bases at V and 0 bases at J, leaving 4 bases unmatched.

The CDR3 loop reads CASSFPLRTSGTPYQETQYF. The DNA of the CDR3 is TGTGCCAGCAGTTTCCCCCTGCGGACTAGCGGTACCCCGTACCAAGAGACCCAGTACTTC. The V call is TRBV28, the J call TRBJ2-5; 10 bases line up with TRBD2. Germline V gene lookup returns CDR1 MDHEN and CDR2 SYDVKM. The CDR3 runs 20 residues. V was pared by 3 bases and J by 0 bases, with 16 bases of the junction left unmatched.

J is TRBJ2-7 and V is TRBV29-1, with TRBD2 matching 7 bases. Germline values: CDR1 SQVTM, CDR2 ANQGSEA. Trimming took 0 bases from V and 1 from J; bases not matched to a gene: 6. The CDR3 is 15 residues long. CDR3 sequence reads: CSVEEGGIDSYEQYF. The CDR3, as DNA: TGCAGCGTTGAAGAGGGGGGGATAGATTCCTACGAGCAGTACTTC.

The chain has TRBV6-6 and TRBJ1-2, with 7 nucleotides matching TRBD1. The germline CDR1 and CDR2 sequences are MNHNY and SVGAGI (reference sequence). J gave up 0 bases and V 0 bases, and 4 bases lay outside the gene matches. This CDR3 is 16 amino acids long. The CDR3 DNA reads as TGTGCCAGCAGTTACTCGAACAGGGGATCTAACTATGGCTACACCTTC. Translating it yields CASSYSNRGSNYGYTF.

V is TRBV19 and J is TRBJ2-1; 8 bases line up with TRBD2. J lost 1 base, V lost 6 bases, and 8 bases had no gene match. In germline, CDR1 is LNHDA, CDR2 SQIVND (reference sequence). The CDR3 is made up of 16 amino acids. The CDR3 DNA reads as TGTGCCAGTAGCCCCGAGGCGGGGGGTTCCTACAATGAGCAGTTCTTC. This sequence encodes CASSPEAGGSYNEQFF.